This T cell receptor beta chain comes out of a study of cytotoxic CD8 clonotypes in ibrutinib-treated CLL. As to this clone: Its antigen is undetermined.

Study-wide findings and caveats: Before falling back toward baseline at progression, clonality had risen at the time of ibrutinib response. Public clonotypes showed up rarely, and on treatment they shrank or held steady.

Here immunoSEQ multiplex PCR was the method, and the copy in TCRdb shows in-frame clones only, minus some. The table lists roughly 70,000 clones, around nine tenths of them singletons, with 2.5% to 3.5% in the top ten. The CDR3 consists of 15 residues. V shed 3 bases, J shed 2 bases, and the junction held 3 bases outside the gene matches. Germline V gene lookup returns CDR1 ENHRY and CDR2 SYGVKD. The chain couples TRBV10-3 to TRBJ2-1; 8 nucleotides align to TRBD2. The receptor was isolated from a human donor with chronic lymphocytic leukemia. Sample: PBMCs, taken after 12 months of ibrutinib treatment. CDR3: CAISESGLAYNEQFF. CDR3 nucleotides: TGTGCCATCAGTGAATCGGGACTAGCCTACAATGAGCAGTTCTTC.